This paragraph reports one T cell receptor (beta chain). These data come from a study of naive and memory T cell subsets. The beta constant-region primer was an equimolar mix of two oligonucleotides covering TRBC1 and TRBC2. Four rounds of PCR amplified the ligated cDNA using nested alpha and beta constant-region primers plus SP2. TCRdb called the UMI-ligation and nested PCR reads again in MiXCR, with one record for every CDR3 protein. The data hold 15,000 or so distinct CDR3 sequences, with around 9% observed a single time. This receptor was identified in a human donor in good health. Sequencing was performed on central memory CD8+ T cells from blood.

The CDR3 region is CATSRDGGLVLRGNTGELFF. The CDR3 bases are TGTGCCACCAGCAGAGATGGGGGGTTGGTGCTCAGGGGTAACACCGGGGAGCTGTTTTTT. The chain uses TRBV15 and TRBJ2-2; possibly TRBD1 or TRBD2 for D (6 bases each). V was shortened by 0 bases and J by 2 bases, with 22 bases between the two germline ends. The length of the CDR3 is 20 residues. Germline V gene lookup returns CDR1 LNHNV and CDR2 YYDKDF (reference sequence).